These 9 T cell receptor beta chains came from one sample sequenced in a study of cytomegalovirus exposure and HLA in healthy donors. Using immunoSEQ multiplex PCR, the repertoire was profiled, and TCRdb retains in-frame clones only, with some absent. The repertoire consists of roughly 300,000 clones, with over 75% occurring once and the leading ten covering approximately 0.94%. Specimen: PBMCs. The source of these receptors is a woman aged 18-30 years in good health and CMV-seronegative.

Regarding this clone: A junction end diverges from the germline sequence, so it may reflect a read error. The rearrangement uses TRBV2 and TRBJ2-7, with 11 bases aligning to TRBD2. CDR1 and CDR2 from the germline V gene are SNHLY and FYNNEI. The CDR3 contains 15 residues. The CDR3: CASREGTSGIYEQYF. The CDR3 DNA is TGTGCCAGCAGGGAAGGGACTAGCGGTATCTACGAGCAGTACTTC.

CDR3 nucleotides: TGTGCCAGTAGTTCTCTTGGGCGGGGCACACTGAACACTGAAGCTTTCTTT. This codes for CASSSLGRGTLNTEAFF. V is TRBV19 and J is TRBJ1-1; D perhaps matches TRBD1 (5 bases). Per the germline V gene, CDR1 is LNHDA and CDR2 is SQIVND (reference sequence). CDR3 length equals 17 residues. V was trimmed by 5 bases and J by 0 bases, leaving 19 bases between them. The variable domain in full, completed from reference TRBV19 and TRBJ1-1, reads DGGITQSPKYLFRKEGQNVTLSCEQNLNHDAMYWYRQDPGQGLRLIYYSQIVNDFQKGDIAEGYSVSREKKESFPLTVTSAQKNPTAFYLCASSSLGRGTLNTEAFFGQGTRLTVV.

The rearrangement joins TRBV7-2 to TRBJ2-2; TRBD2 matches at 10 bases. V trimming: 1 base; J trimming: 5 bases; junction bases outside the gene matches: 7. Germline values: CDR1 SGHTA, CDR2 FQGNSA. The length of the CDR3 is 17 residues. The CDR3 DNA is TGTGCCAGCAGCTTAGTAATAGCGGGAGGAGGTACCGGGGAGCTGTTTTTT. This translates into CASSLVIAGGGTGELFF.

The chain couples TRBV27 to TRBJ2-7; a possible D gene is TRBD2 (5 bases). V lost 6 bases and J lost 3, with 21 bases in between. Germline V gene lookup returns CDR1 MNHEY and CDR2 SMNVEV (reference sequence). The CDR3 is 16 amino acids. For the CDR3, the DNA is TGTGCCAGCAGCCCGTACACCAGCGGACCCTACTACGAGCAGTACTTC. This encodes CASSPYTSGPYYEQYF.

V gene TRBV6-5 combines with J gene TRBJ2-7, with D unclear. V was trimmed by 2 bases and J by 2 bases, leaving 13 bases between them. CDR1 is MNHEY and CDR2 is SVGAGI in the germline V gene. The CDR3 length is 15 residues. This CDR3 is CASSYPSLGTYEQYF. CDR3 sequence (DNA): TGTGCCAGCAGTTACCCGTCGCTAGGAACCTACGAGCAGTACTTC.

The chain carries TRBV10-2 and TRBJ2-3; D is ambiguous. This CDR3 comprises 11 residues. Deletions cut 4 bases from V and 6 bases from J, with 5 bases between. Germline V gene sequence: CDR1 WSHSY, CDR2 SAAADI. Written as DNA, the CDR3 is TGCGCCAGCAGTGTCTCGGATACGCAGTATTTT. This gives the protein CASSVSDTQYF.

This chain joins TRBV7-8 and TRBJ2-7; no firm D call. CDR3 length equals 15 residues. The V gene lost 3 bases and the J gene lost 4 bases, with 16 bases spanning the gap. CDR1 is SGHVS and CDR2 is FQNEAQ in the germline V gene. The chain's CDR3 is CASSLPKVTQYEQYF. CDR3 DNA: TGTGCCAGCAGCTTGCCCAAAGTGACACAATACGAGCAGTACTTC.

J is TRBJ2-3 and V is TRBV5-8; D may be TRBD2 (5 bases). V was shortened by 4 bases and J by 2 bases, with 14 bases between the two germline ends. There are 15 residues in the CDR3. From germline, CDR1 is SGHTS and CDR2 YDEGEE. CDR3 amino acids: CASSEGRVTTDTQYF. The CDR3 DNA reads as TGTGCCAGCAGCGAGGGTCGGGTAACCACAGATACGCAGTATTTT.

The chain carries TRBV7-8 and TRBJ2-7; D may be TRBD2 (5 bases). V was trimmed by 1 base and J by 2 bases, leaving 12 bases between them. Germline V gene lookup returns CDR1 SGHVS and CDR2 FQNEAQ. This CDR3 is 15 amino acids long. CDR3 in DNA: TGTGCCAGCAGCTTAGAACGGGGAAGACCCTACGAGCAGTACTTC. The encoded protein is CASSLERGRPYEQYF.